This TCR beta chain was sequenced during a study of T cells in Graves' hyperthyroidism and ophthalmopathy. Looked up from germline, CDR1 is LGHDT and CDR2 is YNNKEL (reference sequence). The CDR3 runs to 13 residues. Deletions cut 0 bases from V and 5 bases from J, with 7 bases between. Amplification of TCR beta CDR3 regions used RNA as the template. The study used the HTBI primer set for a first-round RT-PCR of the TCR CDR3. In TCRdb, the multiplex PCR reads were re-called with MiXCR into one record per CDR3 protein. The table shows fewer than 500,000 distinct CDR3 sequences, with approximately 13% occurring only once.

Sequencing input: blood. The chain links TRBV3-1 to TRBJ1-2; D is undetermined. This TCR came from a man aged 30-40 years with Graves' hyperthyroidism that later progressed to Graves' ophthalmopathy. The CDR3 region is CASSQDSSYGYTF. The CDR3 DNA follows: TGTGCCAGCAGCCAAGATTCCAGTTATGGCTACACCTTC.